One and the same sample provided the 23 T cell receptor beta chains below, sequenced in a study of shared clonotypes between healthy human individuals. Assay used: immunoSEQ multiplex PCR; TCRdb lists only in-frame clones, some missing. The data contain roughly 500,000 clones, about four fifths of them singletons. Material: PBMCs. Receptor source: a woman aged 40-49 years in good health. Some clones in this sample may be carry-over from other donors' samples.

The CDR3 is CAIRLASTDTQYF. CDR3 DNA sequence: TGTGCCATCCGACTAGCGAGCACAGATACGCAGTATTTT. The chain combines TRBV6-1 with TRBJ2-3; 8 bases line up with TRBD2. The junction had 3 bases not matched to a gene; V was cut back by 10 bases and J by 0 bases. The germline V gene has CDR1 MNHNS and CDR2 SASEGT. The CDR3 loop spans 13 amino acids.

The chain combines TRBV29-1 with TRBJ2-1; 9 bases agree with TRBD2. This CDR3 has 15 amino acids. The trim removed 3 bases at V and 8 bases at J, leaving 11 bases unmatched. The V gene's germline CDR1 is SQVTM and CDR2 ANQGSEA. CDR3 residues: CSVDRTLAGIDEQFF. Here the CDR3 DNA reads TGCAGCGTTGATCGGACCCTAGCGGGAATCGATGAGCAGTTCTTC.

The chain carries TRBV18 and TRBJ1-2; D not resolved. CDR3 length: 13 amino acids. Trimming left V 4 bases short and J 7 bases short, with 13 bases between. The V gene's germline CDR1 is KGHSH and CDR2 LQKENI. The CDR3 loop is CASSRGDVGGYTF. The CDR3 coding sequence is TGTGCCAGCTCACGGGGAGACGTGGGTGGCTACACCTTC.

The sample holds one count of this clone. This chain connects TRBV11-1 to TRBJ2-1, with TRBD2 matching 10 bases. CDR3 length: 15 amino acids. Losses at the gene ends were 2 bases for V and 11 bases for J; bases not matched to a gene: 9. Germline CDR1 SGHAT, CDR2 FQDESV (reference sequence). The CDR3 is CASSLMSSGSLKQFF. CDR3 nucleotides: TGTGCCAGCAGCTTAATGTCTAGCGGGAGCTTAAAGCAGTTCTTC.

J is TRBJ2-7 and V is TRBV7-2; either TRBD1 or TRBD2 may fit D (5 bases each). In germline, CDR1 is SGHTA, CDR2 FQGNSA. The CDR3 is 15 amino acids. The V and J ends lost 5 bases and 1 base respectively, with 15 bases between them. The CDR3 nucleotides read TGTGCCAGCAGCAAGTCCGGGACCCCGTCCTACGAGCAGTACTTC. It codes for CASSKSGTPSYEQYF.

This clone was seen only once. The chain combines TRBV7-9 with TRBJ1-2; D is unclear. The CDR3 sequence is 12 residues long. V was trimmed by 4 bases and J by 2 bases, leaving 5 bases between them. Germline CDR1 SEHNR, CDR2 FQNEAQ (reference sequence). CDR3 amino acids: CASSYSNYGYTF. The CDR3 region has the DNA TGTGCCAGCAGCTACTCAAACTATGGCTACACCTTC.

The chain recombines TRBV7-3 with TRBJ2-1, with 8 bases fitting TRBD2. V lost 0 bases and J lost 4; bases outside the gene matches: 11. CDR1 is SGHTA, CDR2 FQGTGA, per germline. The CDR3 covers 18 residues. The CDR3 DNA follows: TGTGCCAGCAGCTTAACTCACGGGACGGGAGGGAGATACAATGAGCAGTTCTTC. Its protein is CASSLTHGTGGRYNEQFF.

The V call is TRBV5-4, the J call TRBJ2-7; the D gene is possibly TRBD1 (6 bases). Germline CDR1 is SGHNT and CDR2 is YYREEE (reference sequence). V dropped 4 bases and J dropped 5 bases, with 10 bases sitting between them. This CDR3 spans 12 amino acids. CDR3 in amino acids: CASSGNRDEQYF. In nucleotides, the CDR3 is TGTGCCAGCAGCGGGAACAGGGACGAGCAGTACTTC.

In this sample, this clone turned up once. CDR3 amino acids: CASSPPGRETQYF. The CDR3 coding sequence is TGTGCCAGCAGCCCTCCCGGGCGAGAGACCCAGTACTTC. The chain carries TRBV7-9 and TRBJ2-5, with D uncertain. The CDR3 contains 13 residues. Trimming removed 5 bases at V and 4 bases at J, with 11 bases between. CDR1 is SEHNR, CDR2 FQNEAQ, per germline (reference sequence).

V and J are TRBV27 and TRBJ2-7, with unresolved D. V gave up 7 bases and J gave up 1 base, with 17 bases separating them. The germline gives CDR1 MNHEY, CDR2 SMNVEV (reference sequence). This CDR3 region has 15 residues. CDR3 nucleotides: TGTGCCAGCACCCCCCGCCGTGCAGCATCCTACGAGCAGTACTTC. It specifies CASTPRRAASYEQYF.

This clone was counted a few times. CDR3 in DNA: TGTGCCATCAGTGAGTCGAGGGGACAGGGTGAAGCTTTCTTT. Translated, it gives CAISESRGQGEAFF. The chain is built from TRBV10-3 and TRBJ1-1; TRBD1 matches 9 bases. Germline V gene data show CDR1 as ENHRY and CDR2 as SYGVKD. This CDR3 region has 14 residues. J gave up 7 bases and V 0 bases, and 3 bases lay outside the gene matches.

V gene TRBV2 combines with J gene TRBJ2-1; D may be TRBD1 or TRBD2 (5 bases each). The CDR3 contains 15 residues. Germline V gene lookup returns CDR1 SNHLY and CDR2 FYNNEI. Trimming left V 4 bases short and J 10 bases short, with 20 bases between. In DNA form, the CDR3 reads TGTGCCAGCAGTGGACGACAGAGGGCGGTCCCAGAGCAGTTCTTC. Translated: CASSGRQRAVPEQFF.

The chain recombines TRBV7-8 with TRBJ1-1; 7 positions agree with TRBD1. Trimming at V came to 8 bases and at J to 4 bases, leaving 7 bases not matched to a gene. Germline V gene sequence: CDR1 SGHVS, CDR2 FQNEAQ. The CDR3 loop spans 13 amino acids. The CDR3 coding sequence is TGTGCCAGCGCTGGGGAGGGGGCCACTGAAGCTTTCTTT. This sequence encodes CASAGEGATEAFF.

The chain combines TRBV30 with TRBJ2-7, with TRBD1 identical over 10 bases. There are 14 residues in the CDR3. The junction had 6 bases not matched to a gene; V was cut back by 2 bases and J by 5 bases. Germline values: CDR1 GTSNPN, CDR2 SVGIG (reference sequence). In DNA form, the CDR3 reads TGTGCCTGGAGTCCGAGACAGGGGGCTAACGAGCAGTACTTC. This sequence encodes CAWSPRQGANEQYF.

The chain couples TRBV7-9 to TRBJ2-1; TRBD2 matches at 7 bases. Germline values: CDR1 SEHNR, CDR2 FQNEAQ (reference sequence). V gave up 2 bases and J gave up 8 bases; unmatched junction bases: 9. CDR3 length: 15 residues. As DNA, the CDR3 is TGTGCCAGCAGCTTAAAAGGGAGGGCCCAGGATGAGCAGTTCTTC. It codes for CASSLKGRAQDEQFF.

The J gene is TRBJ1-2, the V gene TRBV18, with D perhaps TRBD1 (6 bases). Germline V gives CDR1 KGHSH, CDR2 LQKENI. Trimming took 8 bases from V and 8 from J, leaving 18 bases between them. This CDR3 region has 13 residues. The CDR3 sequence is CASVRSEGDGYTF. CDR3 DNA sequence: TGTGCCAGCGTACGCTCTGAGGGGGACGGCTACACCTTC.

The rearrangement joins TRBV7-6 to TRBJ1-1; D may be TRBD1 (6 bases). Germline V gives CDR1 SGHVS, CDR2 FNYEAQ. V was cut by 5 bases and J by 5 bases, with 15 bases left in between. There are 14 residues in the CDR3. This CDR3 is CASSRGGRGTEAFF. CDR3 nucleotides: TGTGCCAGCAGCCGTGGGGGGCGAGGGACTGAAGCTTTCTTT.

This clone has a handful of counts. This chain links TRBV11-2 with TRBJ2-7; TRBD2 is a possible D gene (7 bases). CDR1 is SGHAT and CDR2 is FQNNGV in the germline V gene. CDR3 length equals 15 residues. V shed 0 bases and J shed 6 bases, with 15 bases lying between them. The DNA for the CDR3 is TGTGCCAGCAGCTTAGACGGGGGGCGCGCTTTCGAGCAGTACTTC. It yields the protein CASSLDGGRAFEQYF.

The chain uses TRBV23-1 and TRBJ1-1, with 7 bases lining up with TRBD1. TRBV23-1 qualifies as an ORF whose function is uncertain. J gave up 1 base and V 0 bases, and 11 bases lay outside the gene matches. The CDR3 extends over 18 amino acids. The CDR3 region is CASSQSGIGGQRNTEAFF. The CDR3 nucleotides read TGCGCCAGCAGTCAATCCGGGATAGGGGGACAGAGGAACACTGAAGCTTTCTTT.

This chain connects TRBV6-1 to TRBJ2-3; D is uncertain. The germline V gene has CDR1 MNHNS and CDR2 SASEGT. With 2 bases removed from V and 2 bases from J, the gap between germline ends came to 11 bases. This CDR3 is built from 15 residues. This CDR3 reads CASSETPAVTDTQYF. For the CDR3, the DNA is TGTGCCAGCAGTGAAACCCCCGCAGTCACAGATACGCAGTATTTT.

This rearrangement joins TRBV7-3 to TRBJ2-1; D is uncertain. The length of the CDR3 is 15 residues. Germline V CDR1 and CDR2: SGHTA, FQGTGA. With 5 bases removed from V and 0 bases from J, the gap between germline ends came to 11 bases. The CDR3 sequence is CASSPRKSSYNEQFF. In DNA, the CDR3 is TGTGCCAGCAGCCCAAGGAAGAGCTCCTACAATGAGCAGTTCTTC.

The CDR3 protein is CASSFNAYEQYF. The CDR3 nucleotides read TGTGCCAGCAGCTTCAACGCTTACGAGCAGTACTTC. This rearrangement joins TRBV7-2 to TRBJ2-7; D unclear. Germline CDR1 SGHTA, CDR2 FQGNSA. With 3 bases removed from V and 4 bases from J, the gap between germline ends came to 7 bases. CDR3 length equals 12 residues.

The V call is TRBV6-5, the J call TRBJ1-2; D is possibly TRBD1 (6 bases). The CDR3 runs to 15 residues. CDR1 MNHEY and CDR2 SVGAGI come from the germline V gene. The V and J ends lost 2 bases and 7 bases respectively, with 17 bases between them. This CDR3 reads CASSYVRQASLGYTF. The CDR3 region has the DNA TGTGCCAGCAGTTACGTGAGACAGGCATCCCTTGGCTACACCTTC.